The 23 T cell receptor beta chains below all came from one sample that was sequenced in a study of CD8 T cells in Susac syndrome (dated by TCRdb to 2018 to 2020). Libraries were constructed by the immunoSEQ multiplex PCR assay. RNA was extracted using the RNeasy kit, and roughly 0.5 to 1 microgram was reverse transcribed with random hexamers. The public reads were quality trimmed at Q25 with fastp and then assembled into clones with MiXCR by TCRdb, keeping productive beta chains. For every CDR3 protein sequence, its rows merge into one entry that carries the most common genes and DNA. For this sample the table gives 160,000 or so distinct CDR3 sequences, of which just under 95% were detected only once. The ten biggest clones cover more than 0.11% of the sample. The sequenced sample was CD4+ T cells from PBMCs. The source of these receptors is a human donor in good health.

This chain connects TRBV27 to TRBJ1-6; 7 bases align to TRBD1. Germline V gives CDR1 MNHEY, CDR2 SMNVEV (reference sequence). CDR3 length equals 14 residues. Germline trimming cut 6 bases from V and 6 bases from J; bases unmatched to any gene: 5. Written as DNA, the CDR3 is TGTGCCAGCAGCCTAGACAGGGTTAATTCACCCCTCCACTTT. Translating gives CASSLDRVNSPLHF.

This clonotype was counted a single time. The chain uses TRBV29-1 and TRBJ2-3, with a weak D call TRBD1 (6 bases). The length of the CDR3 is 11 residues. Germline CDR1 reads SQVTM; CDR2 reads ANQGSEA. CDR3 DNA sequence: TGCAGTACCAGGGGTGGAGATACGCAGTATTTT. Translating it yields CSTRGGDTQYF.

This clonotype was counted a few times. The chain recombines TRBV18 with TRBJ1-1; D not certain. In germline, CDR1 is KGHSH, CDR2 LQKENI. The CDR3 loop spans 15 amino acids. The ends were cut back, 0 bases at V and 5 bases at J, with 13 bases in the middle. CDR3 loop: CASSPPGIGRTEAFF. DNA for the CDR3: TGTGCCAGCTCACCACCGGGCATCGGGAGGACTGAAGCTTTCTTT. The full variable domain, its missing parts supplied by reference TRBV18 and TRBJ1-1, is NAGVMQNPRHLVRRRGQEARLRCSPMKGHSHVYWYRQLPEEGLKFMVYLQKENIIDESGMPKERFSAEFPKEGPSILRIQQVVRGDSAAYFCASSPPGIGRTEAFFGQGTRLTVV.

The CDR3 DNA is TGTGCCACCGTTGGATTTGGCTACGAGCAGTACTTC. It yields the protein CATVGFGYEQYF. V and J are TRBV10-3 and TRBJ2-7; D remains unclear. The CDR3 spans 12 residues. The germline V gene encodes CDR1 ENHRY and CDR2 SYGVKD. V lost 10 bases and J lost 3, with 13 bases in between.

This clonotype was recorded once. CDR3: CSAAPGGPANEQFF. For the CDR3, the DNA is TGCAGTGCGGCCCCCGGGGGACCCGCGAATGAGCAGTTCTTC. The rearrangement joins TRBV20-1 to TRBJ2-1, with a weak D call TRBD2 (6 bases). The ends were cut back, 6 bases at V and 7 bases at J, with 19 bases in the middle. Germline V lookup: CDR1 DFQATT, CDR2 SNEGSKA (reference sequence). CDR3 size: 14 residues.

The CDR3 here is CSARGPGTTQETQYF. The CDR3 DNA sequence: TGCAGTGCTCGAGGGCCGGGGACCACGCAAGAGACCCAGTACTTC. The chain carries TRBV20-1 and TRBJ2-5; D could derive from TRBD1 or TRBD2 (5 bases each). The germline V and J ends were trimmed by 5 bases and 2 bases, with 18 bases remaining between them. This CDR3 comprises 15 residues. The germline CDR1 and CDR2 sequences are DFQATT and SNEGSKA (reference sequence).

The sample holds a few counts of this clonotype. One end of the junction varies from germline; a read error may be responsible. The chain joins TRBV5-1 to TRBJ2-3, with a tentative D call TRBD2 (6 bases). Germline CDR1 SGHRS, CDR2 YFSETQ. The CDR3 is 14 residues long. The CDR3 sequence is CASSLAASTDTQYF. The CDR3 nucleotides are TGTGCCAGCAGTTTAGCGGCCAGCACAGATACGCAGTATTTT.

The chain joins TRBV5-1 to TRBJ2-7, with no clear D. Germline CDR1 is SGHRS and CDR2 is YFSETQ. CDR3 length equals 14 residues. V lost 6 bases and J lost 0, with 13 bases in between. This chain's CDR3 is CASKSLPGSYEQYF. The CDR3 DNA reads TGCGCCAGCAAATCCCTGCCCGGCTCCTACGAGCAGTACTTC.

The J gene is TRBJ2-2, the V gene TRBV2; no firm D call. V lost 7 bases and J 0 bases, leaving 12 bases between the germline ends. The V gene's germline CDR1 is SNHLY and CDR2 FYNNEI. This CDR3 is 15 amino acids long. The CDR3, as DNA: TGTGCCAGCACGCTTGGGCTGACGAACACCGGGGAGCTGTTTTTT. Its protein is CASTLGLTNTGELFF.

The chain combines TRBV20-1 with TRBJ2-3; 10 bases map to TRBD2. The germline V gene has CDR1 DFQATT and CDR2 SNEGSKA (reference sequence). J was trimmed by 6 bases and V by 1 base; bases with no gene match: 7. This CDR3 contains 15 residues. CDR3 sequence: CSARGTSGEDDTQYF. DNA of the CDR3: TGCAGTGCTAGAGGCACTAGCGGGGAGGATGATACGCAGTATTTT.

This chain connects TRBV20-1 to TRBJ2-6; no definite D call. The CDR3 has 14 residues. V was trimmed by 5 bases and J by 0 bases, leaving 8 bases between them. Germline CDR1 DFQATT, CDR2 SNEGSKA (reference sequence). For the CDR3, the DNA is TGCAGTGCTTTCTCGAACTCTGGGGCCAACGTCCTGACTTTC. It is translated as CSAFSNSGANVLTF.

This chain uses TRBV5-1 with TRBJ2-5, with D perhaps matching TRBD1 (5 bases). V was pared by 2 bases and J by 5 bases, with 10 bases between. Germline values: CDR1 SGHRS, CDR2 YFSETQ. The length of the CDR3 is 13 residues. The CDR3 here is CASSFQGLETQYF. The CDR3 DNA sequence: TGCGCCAGCAGCTTTCAGGGCCTGGAGACCCAGTACTTC. Variable domain in full (rest from reference TRBV5-1 and TRBJ2-5): KAGVTQTPRYLIKTRGQQVTLSCSPISGHRSVSWYQQTPGQGLQFLFEYFSETQRNKGNFPGRFSGRQFSNSRSEMNVSTLELGDSALYLCASSFQGLETQYFGPGTRLLVL.

This rearrangement joins TRBV5-1 to TRBJ2-3; D is possibly TRBD1 or TRBD2 (5 bases each). V lost 4 bases to trimming and J lost 3 bases, with 21 bases between them. In germline, CDR1 is SGHRS, CDR2 YFSETQ. The CDR3 has 17 amino acids. This CDR3 is CASSPGTSARLTDTQYF. The CDR3 DNA is TGCGCCAGCAGCCCCGGGACCTCAGCCAGATTAACAGATACGCAGTATTTT.

The chain links TRBV6-6 to TRBJ2-7, with D maybe TRBD1 (6 bases). The CDR3 contains 14 residues. V gave up 8 bases and J gave up 4 bases, with 18 bases separating them. In germline, CDR1 is MNHNY, CDR2 SVGAGI (reference sequence). As DNA, the CDR3 is TGTGCCAGCTCCCTGACAGGCGGAAATTACGAGCAGTACTTC. It translates to CASSLTGGNYEQYF.

The rearrangement uses TRBV5-1 and TRBJ2-7; 11 bases map to TRBD1. The CDR3 totals 13 residues. The ends lost 4 bases at V and 6 bases at J; junction bases unmatched: 3. Germline CDR1 and CDR2: SGHRS and YFSETQ. The CDR3 here is CASSTGQGAEQYF. The CDR3 bases are TGCGCCAGCAGCACCGGACAGGGGGCCGAGCAGTACTTC.

V and J are TRBV20-1 and TRBJ2-7; TRBD1 agrees at 9 bases. After removal of 5 bases from V and 6 bases from J, the junction contained 5 bases not matched to a gene. Germline V lookup: CDR1 DFQATT, CDR2 SNEGSKA (reference sequence). The CDR3 runs to 12 residues. CDR3 residues: CSAFLTGGEQYF. The CDR3 coding sequence is TGCAGTGCTTTTTTGACAGGGGGCGAGCAGTACTTC.

The chain carries TRBV25-1 and TRBJ2-3, with TRBD1 as a possible D gene (5 bases). The ends were cut back, 4 bases at V and 5 bases at J, with 10 bases in the middle. Per the germline V gene, CDR1 is MGHDK and CDR2 is SYGVNS. This CDR3 comprises 13 residues. The CDR3 reads CASSAAGLDTQYF. CDR3 sequence (DNA): TGTGCCAGCAGTGCTGCAGGGTTAGATACGCAGTATTTT.

This chain links TRBV30 with TRBJ2-2; no firm D call. Germline values: CDR1 GTSNPN, CDR2 SVGIG (reference sequence). This CDR3 region has 14 residues. The germline V and J ends were trimmed by 0 bases and 3 bases, with 8 bases remaining between them. The CDR3 coding sequence is TGTGCCTGGAGTGTAGGAACTTACACCGGGGAGCTGTTTTTT. Its translation is CAWSVGTYTGELFF.

This chain links TRBV11-2 with TRBJ1-2, with 8 bases matching TRBD1. Germline V gene lookup returns CDR1 SGHAT and CDR2 FQNNGV. The V and J ends lost 2 bases and 8 bases, in that order; junction bases with no gene match: 13. CDR3 length equals 16 residues. The CDR3 DNA reads as TGTGCCAGCAGCTTAATGGCAGGGGGCTCACCCGCGGGCTACACCTTC. This gives the protein CASSLMAGGSPAGYTF.

The chain employs TRBV9 and TRBJ1-1; the match to TRBD1 covers 9 bases. Germline-derived CDR1 and CDR2 are SGDLS and YYNGEE. Trimming at V came to 4 bases and at J to 1 base, leaving 8 bases not matched to a gene. The CDR3 has 16 amino acids. CDR3 sequence reads: CASSLSATGGNTEAFF. In nucleotides, the CDR3 is TGTGCCAGCAGCCTTTCTGCGACAGGGGGGAACACTGAAGCTTTCTTT.

The rearrangement uses TRBV29-1 and TRBJ1-5; no definite D call. Germline loops: CDR1 SQVTM, CDR2 ANQGSEA. The CDR3 loop spans 14 amino acids. Trimming left V 4 bases short and J 0 bases short, with 10 bases between. The DNA of the CDR3 is TGCAGCGTTGCGGAGTCTAATAGCAATCAGCCCCAGCATTTT. Its protein is CSVAESNSNQPQHF.

This rearrangement joins TRBV20-1 to TRBJ1-5, with 9 bases identical to TRBD1. This CDR3 contains 13 residues. J gave up 6 bases and V 6 bases, and 6 bases lay outside the gene matches. The germline CDR1 and CDR2 sequences are DFQATT and SNEGSKA (reference sequence). The CDR3 bases are TGCAGTGCAACAACAGGGGGCGGTCAGCCCCAGCATTTT. Its translation: CSATTGGGQPQHF.

The genes are TRBV29-1 and TRBJ1-1, with D unclear. Deletions cut 4 bases from V and 4 bases from J, with 10 bases between. The CDR3 spans 12 residues. Germline V gene data show CDR1 as SQVTM and CDR2 as ANQGSEA. CDR3 loop: CSVVPGGTEAFF. In DNA, the CDR3 is TGCAGCGTTGTGCCAGGCGGCACTGAAGCTTTCTTT.